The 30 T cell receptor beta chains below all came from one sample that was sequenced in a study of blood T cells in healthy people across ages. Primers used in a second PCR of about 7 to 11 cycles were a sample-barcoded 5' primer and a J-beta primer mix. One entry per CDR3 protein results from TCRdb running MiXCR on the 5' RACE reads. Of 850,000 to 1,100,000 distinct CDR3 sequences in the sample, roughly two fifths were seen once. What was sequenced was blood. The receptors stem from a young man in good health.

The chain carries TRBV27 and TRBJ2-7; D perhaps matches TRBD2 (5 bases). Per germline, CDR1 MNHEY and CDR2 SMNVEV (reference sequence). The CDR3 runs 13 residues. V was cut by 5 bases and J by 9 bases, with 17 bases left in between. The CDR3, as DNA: TGTGCCAGCAGTGTTAAACCGGACTCCGGGCAGTACTTC. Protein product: CASSVKPDSGQYF.

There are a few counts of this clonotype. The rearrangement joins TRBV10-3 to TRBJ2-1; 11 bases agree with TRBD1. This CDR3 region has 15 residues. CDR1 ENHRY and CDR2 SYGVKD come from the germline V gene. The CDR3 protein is CAGSQGQGDLNEQFF. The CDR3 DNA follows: TGTGCGGGCTCCCAGGGACAGGGGGACCTCAATGAGCAGTTCTTC.

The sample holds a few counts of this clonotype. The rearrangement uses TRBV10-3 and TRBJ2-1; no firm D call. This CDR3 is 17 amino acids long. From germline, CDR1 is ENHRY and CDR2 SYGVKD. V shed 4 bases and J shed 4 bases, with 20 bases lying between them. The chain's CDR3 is CAISVRSRTPAYNEQFF. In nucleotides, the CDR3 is TGTGCCATCAGTGTGAGGAGCAGAACCCCAGCATACAATGAGCAGTTCTTC.

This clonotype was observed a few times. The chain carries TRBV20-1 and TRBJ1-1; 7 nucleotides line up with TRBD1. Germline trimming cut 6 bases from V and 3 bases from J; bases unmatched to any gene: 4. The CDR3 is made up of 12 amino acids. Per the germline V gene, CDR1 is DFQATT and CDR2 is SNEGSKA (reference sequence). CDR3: CSADDRDTEAFF. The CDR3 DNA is TGCAGTGCGGATGACAGGGACACTGAAGCTTTCTTT.

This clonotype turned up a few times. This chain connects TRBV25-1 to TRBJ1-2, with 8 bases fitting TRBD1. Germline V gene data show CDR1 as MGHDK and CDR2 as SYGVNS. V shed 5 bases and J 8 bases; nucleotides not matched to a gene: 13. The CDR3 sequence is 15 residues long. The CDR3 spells CASSHHSGQGEGYTF. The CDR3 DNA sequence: TGTGCCAGCAGTCATCACTCCGGACAGGGTGAGGGCTACACCTTC.

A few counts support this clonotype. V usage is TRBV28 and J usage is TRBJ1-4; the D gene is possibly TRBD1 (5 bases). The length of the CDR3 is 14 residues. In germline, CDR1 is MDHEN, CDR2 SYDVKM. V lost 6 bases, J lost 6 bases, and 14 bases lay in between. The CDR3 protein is CASSTRTRDEKLFF. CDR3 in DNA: TGTGCCAGCAGCACAAGGACACGCGATGAAAAACTGTTTTTT.

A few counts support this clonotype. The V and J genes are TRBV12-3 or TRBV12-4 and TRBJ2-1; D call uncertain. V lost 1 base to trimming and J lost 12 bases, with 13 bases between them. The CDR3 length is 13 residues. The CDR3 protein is CASSLDELGVQFF. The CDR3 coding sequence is TGTGCCAGCAGTTTAGATGAATTGGGTGTGCAGTTCTTC.

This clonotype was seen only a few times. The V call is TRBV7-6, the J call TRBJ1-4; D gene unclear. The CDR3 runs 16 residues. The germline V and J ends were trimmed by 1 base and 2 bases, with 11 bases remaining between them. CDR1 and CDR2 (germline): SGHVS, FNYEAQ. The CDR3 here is CASSLGGRGTNEKLFF. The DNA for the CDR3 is TGTGCCAGCAGCTTAGGGGGTAGAGGCACTAATGAAAAACTGTTTTTT.

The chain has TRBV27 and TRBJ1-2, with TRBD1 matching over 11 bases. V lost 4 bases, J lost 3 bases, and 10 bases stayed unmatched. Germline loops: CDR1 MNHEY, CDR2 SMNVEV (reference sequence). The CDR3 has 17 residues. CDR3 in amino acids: CASSSFGQGAQHYGYTF. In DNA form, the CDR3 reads TGTGCCAGCAGTTCATTTGGACAGGGGGCGCAGCACTATGGCTACACCTTC.

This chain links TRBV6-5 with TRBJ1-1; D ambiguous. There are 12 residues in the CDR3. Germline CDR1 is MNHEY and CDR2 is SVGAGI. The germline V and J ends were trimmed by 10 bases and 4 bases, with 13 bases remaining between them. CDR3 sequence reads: CATASGSTEAFF. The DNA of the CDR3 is TGTGCCACCGCGTCGGGGTCCACTGAAGCTTTCTTT.

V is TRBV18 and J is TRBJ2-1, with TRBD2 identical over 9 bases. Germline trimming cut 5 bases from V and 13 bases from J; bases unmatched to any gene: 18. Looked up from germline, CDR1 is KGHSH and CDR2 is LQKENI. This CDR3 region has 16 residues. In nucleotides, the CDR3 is TGTGCCAGCTCAACCTGGCTAGCGGGGAGAGAAGAGACCCAGTTCTTC. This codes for CASSTWLAGREETQFF.

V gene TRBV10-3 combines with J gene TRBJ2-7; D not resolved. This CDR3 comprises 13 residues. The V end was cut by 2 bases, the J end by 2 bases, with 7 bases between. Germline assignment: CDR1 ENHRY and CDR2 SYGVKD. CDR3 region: CAISEGPAYEQYF. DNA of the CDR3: TGTGCCATCAGTGAGGGACCTGCCTACGAGCAGTACTTC.

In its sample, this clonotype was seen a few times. The chain's CDR3 is CASSYLGATSTKKLFF. CDR3 nucleotide sequence: TGTGCCAGCAGTTACCTGGGTGCGACATCTACTAAAAAACTGTTTTTT. V and J are TRBV6-5 and TRBJ1-4; unclear D gene. The CDR3 is made up of 16 amino acids. V was clipped by 2 bases and J by 9 bases, with 19 bases between them. CDR1 is MNHEY, CDR2 SVGAGI, per germline.

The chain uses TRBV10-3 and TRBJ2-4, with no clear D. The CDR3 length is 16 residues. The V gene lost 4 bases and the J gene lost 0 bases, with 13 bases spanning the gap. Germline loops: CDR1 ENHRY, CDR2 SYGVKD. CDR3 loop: CAISVSKEVAKNIQYF. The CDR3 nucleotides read TGTGCCATCAGTGTATCCAAAGAGGTAGCCAAAAACATTCAGTACTTC.

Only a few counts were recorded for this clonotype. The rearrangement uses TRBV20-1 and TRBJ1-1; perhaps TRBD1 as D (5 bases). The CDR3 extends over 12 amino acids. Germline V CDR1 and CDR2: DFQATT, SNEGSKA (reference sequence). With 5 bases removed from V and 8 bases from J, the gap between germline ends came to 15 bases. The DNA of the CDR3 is TGCAGTGCTCCCCTCCCGAAGGGGGAAGCTTTCTTT. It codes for CSAPLPKGEAFF.

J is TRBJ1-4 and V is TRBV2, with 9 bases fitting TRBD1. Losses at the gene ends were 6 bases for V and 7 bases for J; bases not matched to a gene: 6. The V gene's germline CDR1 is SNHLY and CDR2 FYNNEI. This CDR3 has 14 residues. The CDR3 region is CASRPGTGREKLFF. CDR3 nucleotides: TGTGCCAGCAGGCCCGGGACAGGGCGTGAAAAACTGTTTTTT.

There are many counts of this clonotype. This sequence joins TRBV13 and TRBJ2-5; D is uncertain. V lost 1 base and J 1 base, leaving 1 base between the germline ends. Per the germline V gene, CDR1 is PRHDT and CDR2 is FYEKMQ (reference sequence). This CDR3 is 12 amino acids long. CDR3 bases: TGTGCCAGCAGCTTAGTCCAAGAGACCCAGTACTTC. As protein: CASSLVQETQYF. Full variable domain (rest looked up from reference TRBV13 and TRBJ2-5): AAGVIQSPRHLIKEKRETATLKCYPIPRHDTVYWYQQGPGQDPQFLISFYEKMQSDKGSIPDRFSAQQFSDYHSELNMSSLELGDSALYFCASSLVQETQYFGPGTRLLVL.

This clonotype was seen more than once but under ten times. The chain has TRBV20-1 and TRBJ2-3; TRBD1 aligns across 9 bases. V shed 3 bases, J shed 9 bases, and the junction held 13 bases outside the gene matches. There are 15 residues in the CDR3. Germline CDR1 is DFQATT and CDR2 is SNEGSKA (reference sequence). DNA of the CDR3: TGCAGTGCTAGGGGTCTCCCGGGACAGGGTTTGACGCAGTATTTT. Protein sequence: CSARGLPGQGLTQYF.

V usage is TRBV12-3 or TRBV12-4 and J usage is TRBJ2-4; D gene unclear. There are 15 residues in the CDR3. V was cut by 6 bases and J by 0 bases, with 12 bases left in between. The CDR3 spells CASRKQMLAKNIQYF. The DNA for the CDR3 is TGTGCCAGCAGGAAACAGATGCTAGCCAAAAACATTCAGTACTTC.

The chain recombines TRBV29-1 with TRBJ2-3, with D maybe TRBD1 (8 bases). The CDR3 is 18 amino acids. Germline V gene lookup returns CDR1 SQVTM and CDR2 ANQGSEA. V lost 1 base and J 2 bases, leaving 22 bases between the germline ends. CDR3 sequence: CSVEGVGTGGESTDTQYF. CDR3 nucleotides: TGCAGCGTTGAAGGCGTCGGCACAGGGGGGGAGTCCACAGATACGCAGTATTTT.

CDR3 sequence: CASSLDLLNTGELFF. The CDR3 DNA sequence: TGTGCCAGCAGCTTAGATCTGCTGAACACCGGGGAGCTGTTTTTT. The rearrangement joins TRBV7-2 to TRBJ2-2; D unresolved. Trimming took off 1 base at V and 1 base at J, with 7 bases between the two ends. The germline V gene has CDR1 SGHTA and CDR2 FQGNSA. The CDR3 loop spans 15 amino acids.

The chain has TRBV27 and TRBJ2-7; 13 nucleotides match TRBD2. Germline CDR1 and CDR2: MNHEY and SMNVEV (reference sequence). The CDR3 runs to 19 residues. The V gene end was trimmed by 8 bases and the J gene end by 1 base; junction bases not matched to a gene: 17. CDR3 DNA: TGTGCCAGCCCCGACGGACTAGCGGGGGCTACTAGTTATTCCTACGAGCAGTACTTC. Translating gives CASPDGLAGATSYSYEQYF.

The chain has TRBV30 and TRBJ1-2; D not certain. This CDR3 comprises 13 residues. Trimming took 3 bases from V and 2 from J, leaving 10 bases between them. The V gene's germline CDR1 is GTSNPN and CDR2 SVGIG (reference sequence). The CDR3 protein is CAWREMGNYGYTF. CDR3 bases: TGTGCCTGGAGGGAGATGGGGAACTATGGCTACACCTTC.

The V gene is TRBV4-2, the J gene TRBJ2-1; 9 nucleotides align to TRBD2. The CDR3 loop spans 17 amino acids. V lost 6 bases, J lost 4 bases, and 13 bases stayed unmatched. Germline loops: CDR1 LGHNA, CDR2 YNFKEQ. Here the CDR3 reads CASSQGVAGGWYNEQFF. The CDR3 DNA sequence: TGTGCCAGCAGTCAGGGTGTGGCGGGGGGGTGGTACAATGAGCAGTTCTTC.

The DNA of the CDR3 is TGTGCCAGCAGTTACTCAGGGCCCAGCTCTGGAAACACCATATATTTT. Residues: CASSYSGPSSGNTIYF. The rearrangement joins TRBV6-5 to TRBJ1-3; D is undetermined. The CDR3 is 16 amino acids. V dropped 0 bases and J dropped 0 bases, with 9 bases sitting between them. CDR1 MNHEY and CDR2 SVGAGI come from the germline V gene.

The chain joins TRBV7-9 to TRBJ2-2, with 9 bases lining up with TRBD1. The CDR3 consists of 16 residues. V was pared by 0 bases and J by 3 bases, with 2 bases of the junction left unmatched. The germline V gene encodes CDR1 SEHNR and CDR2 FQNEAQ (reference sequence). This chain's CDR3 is CASSLARTGDTGELFF. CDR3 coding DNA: TGTGCCAGCAGCTTAGCGAGGACAGGGGACACCGGGGAGCTGTTTTTT.

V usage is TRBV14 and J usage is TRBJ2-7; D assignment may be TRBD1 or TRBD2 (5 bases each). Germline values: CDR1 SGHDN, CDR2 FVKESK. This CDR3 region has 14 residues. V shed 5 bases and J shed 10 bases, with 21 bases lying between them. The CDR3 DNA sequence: TGTGCCAGCAGCTCCTCGGACCCTAAGGGGAGCCAGTACTTC. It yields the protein CASSSSDPKGSQYF.

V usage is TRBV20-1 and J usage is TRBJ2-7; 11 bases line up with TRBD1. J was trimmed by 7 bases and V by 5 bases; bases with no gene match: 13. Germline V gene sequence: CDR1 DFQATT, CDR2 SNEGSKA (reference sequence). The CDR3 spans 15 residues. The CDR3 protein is CSAGTGGDSYNEQYF. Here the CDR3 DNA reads TGCAGTGCTGGGACAGGGGGGGACTCCTACAATGAGCAGTACTTC.

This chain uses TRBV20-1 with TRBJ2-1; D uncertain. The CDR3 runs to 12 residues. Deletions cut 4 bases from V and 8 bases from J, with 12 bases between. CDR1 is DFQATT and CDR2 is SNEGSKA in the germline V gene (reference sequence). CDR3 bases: TGCAGTGCTACCCCCAATTTGGATGAGCAGTTCTTC. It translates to CSATPNLDEQFF.

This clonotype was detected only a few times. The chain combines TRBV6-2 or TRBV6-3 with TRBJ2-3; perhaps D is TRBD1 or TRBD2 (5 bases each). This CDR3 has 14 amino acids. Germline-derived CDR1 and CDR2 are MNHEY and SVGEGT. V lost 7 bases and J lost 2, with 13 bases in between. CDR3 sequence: CASNGGTATDTQYF. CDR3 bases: TGTGCCAGCAACGGTGGGACCGCCACAGATACGCAGTATTTT.